The 22 T cell receptor beta chains below all came from one sample that was sequenced in a study of shared clonotypes between healthy human individuals. This table comes from immunoSEQ multiplex PCR, and its TCRdb copy is limited to in-frame clones, with some not included. The sample includes a few hundred thousand clones, 50% to 75% of them seen just once. The sample taken for sequencing was memory CD4+ T cells sorted from blood. This sample's subset: CD45RA-negative fraction. The origin of the receptors is a man aged 30-40 years in good health.

DNA of the CDR3: TGTGCCAGCAGCTCCAGATCGGGGACAGAGAATGAAAAACTGTTTTTT. It is translated as CASSSRSGTENEKLFF. This chain uses TRBV9 with TRBJ1-4, with 7 bases matching TRBD1. The CDR3 contains 16 residues. The germline gives CDR1 SGDLS, CDR2 YYNGEE. V was clipped by 4 bases and J by 5 bases; unmatched bases: 11.

J is TRBJ2-1 and V is TRBV5-1, with 10 bases fitting TRBD2. This CDR3 is 16 amino acids long. Germline CDR1 and CDR2: SGHRS and YFSETQ. V was clipped by 0 bases and J by 7 bases; unmatched bases: 7. CDR3 bases: TGCGCCAGCAGCTTGGAGCCGGGACTAGCGTGGAATGAGCAGTTCTTC. As protein: CASSLEPGLAWNEQFF.

This chain joins TRBV6-6 and TRBJ1-4; 7 positions agree with TRBD1. CDR1 MNHNY and CDR2 SVGAGI come from the germline V gene (reference sequence). The CDR3 totals 16 residues. The junction had 16 bases not matched to a gene; V was cut back by 7 bases and J by 8 bases. The CDR3 reads CASITPQGGQGEKLFF. DNA of the CDR3: TGTGCCAGCATCACCCCTCAAGGGGGCCAGGGGGAAAAACTGTTTTTT.

The chain is built from TRBV11-2 and TRBJ1-4; no definite D call. This CDR3 has 15 residues. Per the germline V gene, CDR1 is SGHAT and CDR2 is FQNNGV. V lost 1 base and J 2 bases, leaving 8 bases between the germline ends. Here the CDR3 reads CASSLGVATNEKLFF. The CDR3 coding sequence is TGTGCCAGCAGCTTAGGGGTGGCCACTAATGAAAAACTGTTTTTT.

This chain's CDR3 is CASTMSEDNEQFF. CDR3 nucleotide sequence: TGTGCCAGCACCATGTCGGAGGACAATGAGCAGTTCTTC. This rearrangement joins TRBV7-9 to TRBJ2-1; D is perhaps TRBD2 (5 bases). CDR1 is SEHNR, CDR2 FQNEAQ, per germline (reference sequence). The length of the CDR3 is 13 residues. Deletions cut 7 bases from V and 5 bases from J, with 12 bases between.

CDR3 sequence (DNA): TGTGCCAGCAGGCGGGACATGGGTGACGCTTTCTTT. Residues: CASRRDMGDAFF. The V gene is TRBV5-4, the J gene TRBJ1-1, with D maybe TRBD1 (6 bases). Germline V gives CDR1 SGHNT, CDR2 YYREEE (reference sequence). The V and J ends lost 5 bases and 11 bases respectively, with 16 bases between them. CDR3 length: 12 amino acids.

The chain couples TRBV18 to TRBJ2-5, with 10 bases aligning to TRBD2. The germline gives CDR1 KGHSH, CDR2 LQKENI. The V segment lost 9 bases and the J segment 3 bases; nucleotides outside the gene matches: 19. This CDR3 spans 18 amino acids. The CDR3 DNA sequence: TGTGCCAGTTCAGCGGGAGGGTTGCTTGGATCATTTAAAGAGACCCAGTACTTC. Its protein is CASSAGGLLGSFKETQYF.

This clone was counted many times. The J gene is TRBJ1-4, the V gene TRBV7-9, with D tentatively TRBD1 (6 bases). The CDR3 extends over 15 amino acids. Germline values: CDR1 SEHNR, CDR2 FQNEAQ (reference sequence). The V gene lost 5 bases and the J gene lost 0 bases, with 10 bases spanning the gap. The DNA of the CDR3 is TGTGCCAGCAGCATACAGGGTGCAACTAATGAAAAACTGTTTTTT. As protein: CASSIQGATNEKLFF.

On this clone itself: This same CDR3 is encoded by further DNA sequences in the sample. The chain couples TRBV28 to TRBJ1-2; 7 positions agree with TRBD1. CDR3 size: 14 residues. Trimming took 6 bases from V and 1 from J; bases not matched to a gene: 5. Germline CDR1 reads MDHEN; CDR2 reads SYDVKM. The CDR3 sequence: CASSSGTDNYGYTF. The CDR3 nucleotides are TGTGCCAGCAGCTCCGGGACAGATAACTATGGCTACACCTTC.

This clone was seen a single time. The chain has TRBV2 and TRBJ2-5, with D unresolved. V gave up 6 bases and J gave up 0 bases, with 5 bases separating them. The CDR3 has 12 residues. Germline V gives CDR1 SNHLY, CDR2 FYNNEI. CDR3: CASRQYQETQYF. The CDR3 DNA sequence: TGTGCCAGCAGACAGTACCAAGAGACCCAGTACTTC.

V and J are TRBV7-9 and TRBJ1-3, with TRBD1 matching 9 bases. The CDR3 has 13 amino acids. CDR1 and CDR2 from the germline V gene are SEHNR and FQNEAQ (reference sequence). J lost 0 bases, V lost 11 bases, and 2 bases had no gene match. The DNA for the CDR3 is TGTGCCTACAGGGGGCTCTCTGGAAACACCATATATTTT. This encodes CAYRGLSGNTIYF.

The chain couples TRBV14 to TRBJ2-2; TRBD1 agrees at 7 bases. CDR1 SGHDN and CDR2 FVKESK come from the germline V gene. The CDR3 runs 18 residues. V lost 3 bases and J lost 0; bases outside the gene matches: 10. CDR3 bases: TGTGCCAGCAGCCAGTATGCCGGGACAGCCGCGAACACCGGGGAGCTGTTTTTT. This sequence encodes CASSQYAGTAANTGELFF.

J is TRBJ2-7 and V is TRBV29-1; TRBD1 aligns across 7 bases. The CDR3 spans 14 residues. With 3 bases clipped from V and 5 bases from J, the junction kept 10 bases outside the gene matches. Germline values: CDR1 SQVTM, CDR2 ANQGSEA. CDR3 residues: CSVEYGDRDDEQYF. The CDR3 DNA follows: TGCAGCGTTGAGTACGGAGACAGGGATGACGAGCAGTACTTC.

The CDR3 region has the DNA TGTGCCAGCAGCTTGGCCTCCCCCGGGAAAAACATTCAGTACTTC. This translates into CASSLASPGKNIQYF. The chain employs TRBV5-5 and TRBJ2-4, with D uncertain. The germline V gene encodes CDR1 SGHKS and CDR2 YYEKEE (reference sequence). This CDR3 has 15 amino acids. V gave up 0 bases and J gave up 4 bases, with 11 bases separating them.

Turning to this clone: At the DNA level, this CDR3 is encoded by other sequences in the same sample as well. CDR3 DNA: TGTGCCAGCAGTAGTGACGGACACAATGAGCAGTTCTTC. Residues: CASSSDGHNEQFF. This chain connects TRBV11-2 to TRBJ2-1; no definite D call. Per the germline V gene, CDR1 is SGHAT and CDR2 is FQNNGV. Trimming removed 6 bases at V and 5 bases at J, with 11 bases between. The CDR3 covers 13 residues.

This clone appeared a few times. The V gene is TRBV2, the J gene TRBJ1-2, with D perhaps TRBD1 (5 bases). Trimming stripped 7 bases from V and 5 bases from J, with 11 bases between. The germline V gene encodes CDR1 SNHLY and CDR2 FYNNEI. The CDR3 sequence is 12 residues long. The CDR3 sequence is CASIWGQYGYTF. CDR3 nucleotides: TGTGCCAGCATTTGGGGCCAGTATGGCTACACCTTC.

This chain joins TRBV7-8 and TRBJ2-5; the D gene could be TRBD1 or TRBD2 (5 bases each). Germline assignment: CDR1 SGHVS and CDR2 FQNEAQ. The CDR3 is 14 amino acids. Trimming stripped 5 bases from V and 1 base from J, with 11 bases between. The CDR3 spells CASSTSGTQETQYF. The CDR3 nucleotides read TGTGCCAGCAGCACATCCGGGACCCAAGAGACCCAGTACTTC.

The V call is TRBV30, the J call TRBJ2-3; TRBD1 agrees at 7 bases. Per the germline V gene, CDR1 is GTSNPN and CDR2 is SVGIG (reference sequence). V was pared by 3 bases and J by 0 bases, with 3 bases of the junction left unmatched. The CDR3 runs to 14 residues. CDR3 DNA sequence: TGTGCCTGGAGCGGGACAGTGAGCACAGATACGCAGTATTTT. Amino acids: CAWSGTVSTDTQYF.

The J gene is TRBJ1-1, the V gene TRBV7-8; D ambiguous. Germline V gives CDR1 SGHVS, CDR2 FQNEAQ. The CDR3 totals 13 residues. Trimming removed 6 bases at V and 2 bases at J, with 10 bases between. The CDR3 DNA follows: TGTGCCAGCAGTACAACAGCCAACACTGAAGCTTTCTTT. Translated, it gives CASSTTANTEAFF.

This chain connects TRBV7-7 to TRBJ2-2; D tentatively reads TRBD1 or TRBD2 (5 bases each). There are 14 residues in the CDR3. The ends were cut back, 2 bases at V and 5 bases at J, with 9 bases in the middle. From germline, CDR1 is SSHAT and CDR2 FNYEAQ (reference sequence). The CDR3 sequence is CASSLSRETGELFF. CDR3 bases: TGTGCCAGCAGCTTATCCAGGGAGACCGGGGAGCTGTTTTTT.

The chain has TRBV7-8 and TRBJ2-2; D possibly corresponds to TRBD1 (5 bases). Germline V lookup: CDR1 SGHVS, CDR2 FQNEAQ. Trimming pared 4 bases from V and 2 bases from J, leaving 8 bases between. The CDR3 totals 14 residues. The CDR3 sequence: CASSSTVNTGELFF. In nucleotides, the CDR3 is TGTGCCAGCAGCTCGACAGTTAACACCGGGGAGCTGTTTTTT. Based on the CDR3 plus reference TRBV7-8 and TRBJ2-2, the full variable domain is GAGVSQSPRYKVAKRGQDVALRCDPISGHVSLFWYQQALGQGPEFLTYFQNEAQLDKSGLPSDRFFAERPEGSVSTLKIQRTQQEDSAVYLCASSSTVNTGELFFGEGSRLTVL.

The gene calls are TRBV7-9 and TRBJ1-4; D ambiguous. CDR1 and CDR2 from the germline V gene are SEHNR and FQNEAQ (reference sequence). V lost 0 bases, J lost 4 bases, and 9 bases lay in between. CDR3 length: 15 amino acids. The chain's CDR3 is CASSLAGTLNEKLFF. The CDR3 DNA reads as TGTGCCAGCAGCTTAGCAGGCACTCTTAATGAAAAACTGTTTTTT. Full variable domain (outside the CDR3, taken from reference TRBV7-9 and TRBJ1-4): DTGVSQNPRHKITKRGQNVTFRCDPISEHNRLYWYRQTLGQGPEFLTYFQNEAQLEKSRLLSDRFSAERPKGSFSTLEIQRTEQGDSAMYLCASSLAGTLNEKLFFGSGTQLSVL.